This T cell receptor beta chain appears in the sequencing data of a study of T cells in women clearing cervical HPV infection. Study background: Cases were women with histologically confirmed HPV16-related CIN3 or worse, including a couple of invasive cancers. Case blood drawn at lesion detection; control blood after infection cleared.

Sequenced by immunoSEQ multiplex PCR; TCRdb stores in-frame clones only, minus some. The sample totals about 23,000 clones. Concerning this clone: The read is 3 residues too short to cover the CDR3 end, so that end is filled in from the germline J gene.

Germline V gene data show CDR1 as DFQATT and CDR2 as SNEGSKA (reference sequence). The CDR3 loop spans 14 amino acids. Trimming removed 0 bases at V and 7 bases at J, with 12 bases between. All donors had a single incident cervical HPV16 infection, not prevalent. The sample comprised blood buffy coat. The chain uses TRBV20-1 and TRBJ2-2; D may match TRBD1 or TRBD2 (6 bases each). This TCR was sampled from a woman aged 18 to 75 with a cervical HPV16 infection that either progressed to CIN3+ or cleared (not recorded which). CDR3 amino acids: CSARDRGGVGELFF. Partial CDR3 DNA: TGCAGTGCTAGAGACAGGGGAGGTGTCGGGGAG.